This T cell receptor (beta chain) emerged from a study of T cells in Graves' hyperthyroidism and ophthalmopathy. General study findings and limits: A model built on 13 V-J features separated ophthalmopathy from stable hyperthyroidism.

Researchers defined stable Graves' hyperthyroidism as no ophthalmopathy progression within 18 months. Newly diagnosed hyperthyroidism, duration under 2 months, in patients aged 18 to 65. Diagnosis relied on clinical symptoms, serum thyroxine and TRAb, thyroid ultrasound and orbital computed tomography. The germline V gene encodes CDR1 SGDLS and CDR2 YYNGEE. V was shortened by 7 bases and J by 5 bases, with 15 bases between the two germline ends. The CDR3 is 13 amino acids. RNA transcripts provided the source from which TCR beta CDR3 regions were amplified. Initially, a first-round RT-PCR of the TCR CDR3 employed the HTBI primer set. TCRdb re-called the multiplex PCR reads through MiXCR, storing one row per CDR3 protein. The table records about 480,000 distinct CDR3 sequences, approximately 14% of them present only once. For this clonotype: Its antigen remains unidentified.

Source material: blood. This receptor was identified in a woman aged 18-35 years with Graves' hyperthyroidism. The V gene is TRBV9, the J gene TRBJ1-1; a weak D match, TRBD1 (6 bases). The DNA of the CDR3 is TGTGCCAGCGCGGCGGGGGGCGAGACTGAAGCTTTCTTT. This codes for CASAAGGETEAFF.